A selection of T cell receptor beta chains follows, all from one sample in a study of blood T cell repertoires in COVID-19. Sequenced by immunoSEQ multiplex PCR; TCRdb stores in-frame clones only, minus some. The sample carries 200,000 to 250,000 clones, about 85% recorded once. Sequenced: peripheral blood. The receptors stem from a man aged 35 to 55 with acute or convalescent COVID-19. Each CDR3 is given with its conserved first and last residue. A D gene is named only where the DNA matches it firmly. Size tells how often a clone was seen (once, few, many) or the class of an expanded clone, and some rows leave it out.

CDR3 DNA	CDR3 protein	clone size	J gene	D gene	V gene
TGTGCCAGCTCACTCGGACTAGCATCGGAGACCCAGTACTTC	CASSLGLASETQYF	.	TRBJ2-5	TRBD2	TRBV18
TGTGCCAGCAAGGGGGCTACAGATACGCAGTATTTT	CASKGATDTQYF	few	TRBJ2-3	TRBD1	TRBV6-5
TGTGCCAGCAGAGACCTAGAGGAAAAACTGTTTTTT	CASRDLEEKLFF	.	TRBJ1-4	.	TRBV2
TGTGCCAGCAGCTTGGGAGGCATGTCCACTGAAGCTTTCTTT	CASSLGGMSTEAFF	.	TRBJ1-1	.	TRBV5-4
TGTGCCAGCAGCCGCCCCAGGCAGAACTATGGCTACACCTTC	CASSRPRQNYGYTF	.	TRBJ1-2	.	TRBV3-1/TRBV3-2
TGTGCCAGCTCACCCGGGACGGACTACTACAATGAGCAGTTCTTC	CASSPGTDYYNEQFF	.	TRBJ2-1	.	TRBV18
TGCGCCAGCAGCCGGCGAGCAGACTTGGCCGGGGAGCTGTTTTTT	CASSRRADLAGELFF	.	TRBJ2-2	.	TRBV4-3
TGTGCCAGTAGGGGACAGGTCGATCAGCCCCAGCATTTT	CASRGQVDQPQHF	.	TRBJ1-5	TRBD1	TRBV19
TGTGCCAGTAGTATAGACGTTGGGACAGCAGATGGCTACACCTTC	CASSIDVGTADGYTF	.	TRBJ1-2	TRBD1	TRBV19
TGTGCCAGCTCACCGATAAGAGGCCCCTCTGGGGCCAACGTCCTGACTTTC	CASSPIRGPSGANVLTF	.	TRBJ2-6	.	TRBV18
TGTGCCAGCTCCTCGCAGGGTTCCGGGGCCAACGTCCTGACTTTC	CASSSQGSGANVLTF	.	TRBJ2-6	.	TRBV18
TGTGCCATCAGTGAGAATGGGCAGGGAGGCACCTTC	CAISENGQGGTF	.	TRBJ1-2	.	TRBV10-3
TGTGCCAGCAGTGACTTAGTGGGTGAGCAGTTCTTC	CASSDLVGEQFF	.	TRBJ2-1	.	TRBV28
TGTGCCACCAGTGATTGCCGGGACACGGGATTTTACTACGAGCAGTACTTC	CATSDCRDTGFYYEQYF	.	TRBJ2-7	.	TRBV24-1
TGTGCCACAACTTCGGGGTTCTTTAGCACTGAAGCTTTCTTT	CATTSGFFSTEAFF	.	TRBJ1-1	.	TRBV6-5
TGCGCCAGCAGCTTATTGACAGGGGATAATGAAAAACTGTTTTTT	CASSLLTGDNEKLFF	.	TRBJ1-4	TRBD1	TRBV5-1
TGCGCCAGCAGCTTGCAGGACAGGGACAACGAGCAGTACTTC	CASSLQDRDNEQYF	.	TRBJ2-7	TRBD1	TRBV5-1
TGTGCCAGCAGCCCCGGTAGTTACAATGAGCAGTTCTTC	CASSPGSYNEQFF	once	TRBJ2-1	.	TRBV9
TGTGCCAGCGGCTCGTTCAGGCTGACCGGGGGGGGCTACACCTTC	CASGSFRLTGGGYTF	.	TRBJ1-2	.	TRBV5-4
TGTGCCAGCAGCCAGGGAAGGGAAAAACTGTTTTTT	CASSQGREKLFF	.	TRBJ1-4	.	TRBV2
TGTGCCAGCAGCCGAGAGGGCGGGGGGCCGGCAATGCAGTATTTT	CASSREGGGPAMQYF	few	TRBJ2-3	TRBD2	TRBV2
TGTGCCATCAGTTTGGGGGGTTCGACTGAAGCTTTCTTT	CAISLGGSTEAFF	.	TRBJ1-1	.	TRBV10-3
TGCGCCAGCAGCGTCGACAGGGCCCCTCGTGATGGCTACACCTTC	CASSVDRAPRDGYTF	.	TRBJ1-2	TRBD1	TRBV5-1
TGTGCCAGCAGCATAAGGGGGCTGGGCTATGGCTACACCTTC	CASSIRGLGYGYTF	.	TRBJ1-2	TRBD1	TRBV27
TGTGCCTGGAGTGTACGCCAGGGAGATACGCAGTATTTT	CAWSVRQGDTQYF	.	TRBJ2-3	.	TRBV30
TGTGCCAGTAGTCCCTCAAGAGGGAGGAGTGAAAAACTGTTTTTT	CASSPSRGRSEKLFF	.	TRBJ1-4	.	TRBV19
TGTGCCAGCAGTCGAGGCCGGGACAGGGGGCCGAGCTCTGGAAACACCATATATTTT	CASSRGRDRGPSSGNTIYF	.	TRBJ1-3	TRBD1	TRBV7-9
TGTGCCAGTACACTAAACACTGAAGCTTTCTTT	CASTLNTEAFF	.	TRBJ1-1	.	TRBV19
TGTGCCAGCAGAAGGACAGGGGAGTCCTACGAGCAGTACTTC	CASRRTGESYEQYF	.	TRBJ2-7	TRBD1	TRBV6-5
TGTGCCAGCAGCTCGTGGGACAGGGGGTCAGGAGGCTACACCTTC	CASSSWDRGSGGYTF	.	TRBJ1-2	TRBD1	TRBV5-6
TGTGCCAGCAGCTTAGATTCTTACAGGGTAGGGGTGAACACTGAAGCTTTCTTT	CASSLDSYRVGVNTEAFF	.	TRBJ1-1	.	TRBV11-2
TGTGCCAGCAGCGGGGACAGGGTTGGGAGCAATGAGCAGTTCTTC	CASSGDRVGSNEQFF	.	TRBJ2-1	TRBD1	TRBV2
TGCGCCAGCAGCCGCGCAGGGGTCGGAGAGACCCAGTACTTC	CASSRAGVGETQYF	.	TRBJ2-5	.	TRBV5-1
TGTGCCACGGACTATGGCTACACCTTC	CATDYGYTF	.	TRBJ1-2	.	TRBV6-4
TGTGCCAGCAGTGAAGAACGGGGACAATTACAAGAGACCCAGTACTTC	CASSEERGQLQETQYF	.	TRBJ2-5	.	TRBV2
TGTGCCAGCAGCCGGGACAGGGGGGTCTACGAGCAGTACTTC	CASSRDRGVYEQYF	.	TRBJ2-7	TRBD1	TRBV2
TGTGCCAGCAGCACACAGGGCTGGGGGAACACTGAAGCTTTCTTT	CASSTQGWGNTEAFF	.	TRBJ1-1	.	TRBV5-4
TGTGCCAGCAGCAGCCGAGGGACAGGGGGTACGGTCACTGAAGCTTTCTTT	CASSSRGTGGTVTEAFF	.	TRBJ1-1	TRBD1	TRBV7-2
TGTGCCAGCAGCTTAATGCCCGTCAGGGACACCGGGGAGCTGTTTTTT	CASSLMPVRDTGELFF	.	TRBJ2-2	.	TRBV7-3
TGTGCCAGCAGCCAAGATAACAGAGCTTCTGGCTACACCTTC	CASSQDNRASGYTF	few	TRBJ1-2	.	TRBV3-1/TRBV3-2
TGCGCCAGCAGTGTCGACAGCTCTGGAAACACCATATATTTT	CASSVDSSGNTIYF	.	TRBJ1-3	.	TRBV10-1
TGTGCCAGCAGCCCACCGGGCGGGGGGGTGACAGATACGCAGTATTTT	CASSPPGGGVTDTQYF	.	TRBJ2-3	TRBD2	TRBV7-2
TGTGCCAGCAGGGGGACAGTGGGGACAGATACGCAGTATTTT	CASRGTVGTDTQYF	.	TRBJ2-3	TRBD1	TRBV6-5
TGCGCCAGCAGCCCAGTACAGGGGCTCCACGAGCAGTACTTC	CASSPVQGLHEQYF	.	TRBJ2-7	TRBD1	TRBV5-1
TGCGCCAGCAGCGGAGGAACCGGAAGCGCCGAGCAGTACTTC	CASSGGTGSAEQYF	.	TRBJ2-7	.	TRBV5-1
TGTGCCAGCAGCTTAGGGCAGAACATGAACACTGAAGCTTTCTTT	CASSLGQNMNTEAFF	.	TRBJ1-1	.	TRBV11-2
TGTGCCAGCAGCACGCTTGACAGGGTGGACACTGAAGCTTTCTTT	CASSTLDRVDTEAFF	.	TRBJ1-1	TRBD1	TRBV5-8